The 5 T cell receptor beta chains in this list originate from one sample, sequenced in a study of CXCR3-negative and CXCR3-positive naive CD8 T cells. The study, taken as a whole, reports: Naive CXCR3-positive cells had TRB CDR3s more hydrophobic than those of CXCR3-negative naive cells.

These receptors lack a known antigen. TRB cDNA libraries were made by UMI-labeled 5' RACE. Reprocessing the 5' RACE reads, TCRdb reports a single entry for every CDR3 protein and omits DNA. The sample's table shows about 120,000 distinct CDR3 sequences. Material for sequencing was naive CXCR3+ CD8+ T cells from blood. Described subset: CD45RO-CCR7+CD27+CD95- naive CD8+ T cells expressing CXCR3 (TNR3+). The receptors come from a human donor in good health. Some clones in this sample may be carry-over from other donors' samples.

The chain has TRBV5-1 and TRBJ2-7; with no DNA, the TCRdb D assignment of TRBD1 cannot be verified. The CDR3 consists of 14 residues. Germline CDR1 SGHRS, CDR2 YFSETQ. CDR3: CASGWTGPSYEQYF. Using reference TRBV5-1 and TRBJ2-7 for the parts outside the CDR3, the full variable domain is KAGVTQTPRYLIKTRGQQVTLSCSPISGHRSVSWYQQTPGQGLQFLFEYFSETQRNKGNFPGRFSGRQFSNSRSEMNVSTLELGDSALYLCASGWTGPSYEQYFGPGTRLTVT.

J is TRBJ2-7 and V is TRBV28; the TRBD1 assignment by TCRdb is unverifiable without DNA. Germline CDR1 reads MDHEN; CDR2 reads SYDVKM. This CDR3 has 14 residues. The CDR3 is CASSLGLDTYEQYF. The whole variable domain, remainder taken from reference TRBV28 and TRBJ2-7, is DVKVTQSSRYLVKRTGEKVFLECVQDMDHENMFWYRQDPGLGLRLIYFSYDVKMKEKGDIPEGYSVSREKKERFSLILESASTNQTSMYLCASSLGLDTYEQYFGPGTRLTVT.

CDR3 sequence reads: CASSLLGQGLYEQYF. J is TRBJ2-7 and V is TRBV28; the D call from TCRdb, TRBD2, cannot be confirmed without DNA. Germline CDR1 is MDHEN and CDR2 is SYDVKM. The CDR3 is 15 residues long. The entire variable domain, with the rest obtained from reference TRBV28 and TRBJ2-7, is as follows: DVKVTQSSRYLVKRTGEKVFLECVQDMDHENMFWYRQDPGLGLRLIYFSYDVKMKEKGDIPEGYSVSREKKERFSLILESASTNQTSMYLCASSLLGQGLYEQYFGPGTRLTVT.

The chain uses TRBV4-3 and TRBJ2-5; TCRdb names TRBD1, which stays unverified in the absence of DNA. Germline values: CDR1 LGHNA, CDR2 YSLEER. The CDR3 totals 15 residues. This CDR3 is CASSQALQGQETQYF.

The rearrangement links TRBV7-2 to TRBJ2-3; TCRdb names TRBD2, which stays unverified in the absence of DNA. CDR3 size: 15 residues. Germline V lookup: CDR1 SGHTA, CDR2 FQGNSA. CDR3 protein: CASSSFGGSTDTQYF. Looking up the rest from reference TRBV7-2 and TRBJ2-3 gives the full variable domain: GAGVSQSPSNKVTEKGKDVELRCDPISGHTALYWYRQSLGQGLEFLIYFQGNSAPDKSGLPSDRFSAERTGGSVSTLTIQRTQQEDSAVYLCASSSFGGSTDTQYFGPGTRLTVL.